One T cell receptor beta chain is described in this entry. The antigen remains undetermined. Trimming cost V 3 bases and J 4 bases, with 15 bases left between them. This CDR3 spans 15 amino acids. Germline CDR1 MDHEN, CDR2 SYDVKM. In the naive CD8 group, cells lacked CD45RO and were positively selected for CCR7, so terminally differentiated effector memory CD45RA+ cells were left out. This sample was included in a study of shared clonotypes between healthy human individuals. Background on the study: Donors consisted of a couple of women and a few men between 18 and 49.

Samples underwent the assay at deep level. When replicate PCRs were run on sorted subsets, they used 150 to 250 ng DNA, tens of thousands of T cell genomes. The method was immunoSEQ multiplex PCR; TCRdb's version includes in-frame clones alone and lacks a portion of them. The sample records just over 2,000,000 clones, just under 95% being singletons. Study findings and constraints: Richness estimates generally favored naive over memory subsets.

Sequenced sample: naive CD8+ T cells sorted from blood. This TCR was recovered from a man between 18 and 35 years old in good health. The chain joins TRBV28 to TRBJ1-2; maybe TRBD1 (5 bases). DNA for the CDR3: TGTGCCAGCAGTTTTGAGATGGGGGACCCCTATGGCTACACCTTC. Protein product: CASSFEMGDPYGYTF.